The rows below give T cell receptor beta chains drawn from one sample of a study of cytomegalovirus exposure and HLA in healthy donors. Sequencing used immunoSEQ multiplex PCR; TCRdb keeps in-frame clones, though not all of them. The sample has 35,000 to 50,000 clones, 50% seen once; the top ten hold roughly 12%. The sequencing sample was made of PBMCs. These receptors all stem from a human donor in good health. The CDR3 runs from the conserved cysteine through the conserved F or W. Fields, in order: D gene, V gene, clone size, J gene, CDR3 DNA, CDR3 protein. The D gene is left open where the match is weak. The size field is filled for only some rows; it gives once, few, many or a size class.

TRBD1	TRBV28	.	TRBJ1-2	TGTGCCAGCAGGCAACTCGGACAGGGGCCCTATGGCTACACCTTC	CASRQLGQGPYGYTF
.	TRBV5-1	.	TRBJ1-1	TGCGCCAGCAGCTCCGACATTGCTGAAGCTTTCTTT	CASSSDIAEAFF
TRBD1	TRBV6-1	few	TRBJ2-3	TGTGCCAGCAGTGGGTACAGGGGGCGCGGCACAGATACGCAGTATTTT	CASSGYRGRGTDTQYF
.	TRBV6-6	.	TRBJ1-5	TGTGCCAGCAGACGACAGAACAATCAGCCCCAGCATTTT	CASRRQNNQPQHF
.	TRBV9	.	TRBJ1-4	TGTGCCAGCAGCGTAGCCCCGACAGGATCTAATGAAAAACTGTTTTTT	CASSVAPTGSNEKLFF
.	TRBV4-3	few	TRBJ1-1	TGCGCCAGCAGCCAAGATCGGACTTACACTGAAGCTTTCTTT	CASSQDRTYTEAFF
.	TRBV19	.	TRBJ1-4	TGTGCCAGTAGTGGCCGGGGGGTAACTAATGAAAAACTGTTTTTT	CASSGRGVTNEKLFF
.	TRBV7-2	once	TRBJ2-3	TGTGCCAGCAGCCTCGCGCTTCTAGATACGCAGTATTTT	CASSLALLDTQYF
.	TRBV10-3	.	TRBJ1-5	TGTGCCACCGGGGGACTTTCTAGCAATCAGCCCCAGCATTTT	CATGGLSSNQPQHF
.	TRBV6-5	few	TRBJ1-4	TGTGCCAGCAGTTACGTGGAGAGGGGGAAGGAAAAACTGTTTTTT	CASSYVERGKEKLFF
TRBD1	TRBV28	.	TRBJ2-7	TGTGCCAGCAGTTCGGGACAGGGTTCGAGGTACGAGCAGTACTTC	CASSSGQGSRYEQYF
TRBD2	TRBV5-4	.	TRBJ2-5	TGTGCCAGCAGCCAGGACGTTCGAGCGGGGGGGGAGACCCAGTACTTC	CASSQDVRAGGETQYF
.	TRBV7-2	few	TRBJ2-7	TGTGCCAGCAGCTTACTCGGCGGGACGGTAACCTACGAGCAGTACTTC	CASSLLGGTVTYEQYF
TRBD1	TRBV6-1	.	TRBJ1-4	TGTGCCAGCGGAAGACAGGGAGCTAATGAAAAACTGTTTTTT	CASGRQGANEKLFF
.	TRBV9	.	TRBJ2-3	TGTGCCAGCAGCGCCCATCGACAGGTCACAGATACGCAGTATTTT	CASSAHRQVTDTQYF
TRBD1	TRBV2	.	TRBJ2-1	TGTGCCAGCAGCCACAGACAGGGGAATGAGCAGTTCTTC	CASSHRQGNEQFF
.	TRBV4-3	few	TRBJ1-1	TGCGCCAGCAGCCAAGGTCTGGGGCAGACAACTGAAGCTTTCTTT	CASSQGLGQTTEAFF
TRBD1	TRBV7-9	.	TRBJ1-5	TGTGCCAGCAGCTTAGGGGACAGAGGGGATCAGCCCCAGCATTTT	CASSLGDRGDQPQHF
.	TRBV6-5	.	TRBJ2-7	TGTGCCAGCAGTTACTCGCCCACGCGATACGAGCAGTACTTC	CASSYSPTRYEQYF
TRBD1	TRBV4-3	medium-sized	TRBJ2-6	TGCGCCAGCAGCCCGGGACAGGGCTCTGGGGCCAACGTCCTGACTTTC	CASSPGQGSGANVLTF
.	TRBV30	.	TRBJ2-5	TGTGCCTGGAGGGAGTGGTCTAGTCCTTGGGAGACCCAGTACTTC	CAWREWSSPWETQYF
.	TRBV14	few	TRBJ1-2	TGTGCCAGCAGCCAAGTAGCGAGGTTCCATGGCTACACCTTC	CASSQVARFHGYTF
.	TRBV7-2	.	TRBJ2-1	TGTGCCAGCAGCCCTCGCGGGAACTCCTACAATGAGCAGTTCTTC	CASSPRGNSYNEQFF
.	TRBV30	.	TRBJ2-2	TGTGCCTGGAGTGTTGAGGTCACCGGGGAGCTGTTTTTT	CAWSVEVTGELFF
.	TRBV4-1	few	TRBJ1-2	TGCGCCAGCAGCCAAGAGGGGGCAACGGGCTATGGCTACACCTTC	CASSQEGATGYGYTF
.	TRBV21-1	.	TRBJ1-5	TGTGCCAGCAGCCCCCCAGGGTGGCAGAATCAGCCCCAGCATTTT	CASSPPGWQNQPQHF
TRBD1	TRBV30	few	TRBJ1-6	TGTGCCTGGAGGCCACGGGACAGGAATTCACCCCTCCACTTT	CAWRPRDRNSPLHF
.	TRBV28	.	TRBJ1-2	TGTGCCAGCAGTTTTAAACAGTTCTATGGCTACACCTTC	CASSFKQFYGYTF
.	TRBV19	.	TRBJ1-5	TGTGCCAGTACCCAATATAACAGGGTCAATCAGCCCCAGCATTTT	CASTQYNRVNQPQHF
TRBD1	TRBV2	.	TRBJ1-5	TGTGCCAGCAGTGAAAACCGGGACAGGGATGATCAGCCCCAGCATTTT	CASSENRDRDDQPQHF
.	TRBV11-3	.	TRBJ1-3	TGTGCCAGCAAGCCCTCCGGGGGAGACACCATATATTTT	CASKPSGGDTIYF
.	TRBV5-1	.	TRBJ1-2	TGCGCCAGCAGCTTGGGGCCAGGGAGGGACTATGGCTACACCTTC	CASSLGPGRDYGYTF
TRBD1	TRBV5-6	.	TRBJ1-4	TGTGCCAGCAGCTTCGTGGGACAGAAGGGTGAAAAACTGTTTTTT	CASSFVGQKGEKLFF
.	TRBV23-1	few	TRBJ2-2	TGCGCCAGCAGTCAATCGGAGACGAACACCGGGGAGCTGTTTTTT	CASSQSETNTGELFF
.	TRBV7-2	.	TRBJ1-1	TGTGCCAGCAGCCCCGCCGGGGGGCAAAGGGACACTGAAGCTTTCTTT	CASSPAGGQRDTEAFF
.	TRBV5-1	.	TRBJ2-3	TGCGCCAGCAGCTTGGACCCGAGGGCCCGTGGCACAGATACGCAGTATTTT	CASSLDPRARGTDTQYF
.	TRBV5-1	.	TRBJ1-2	TGCGCCAGCAGCTTGGGACTTGGGGGCTCTTATGGCTACACCTTC	CASSLGLGGSYGYTF
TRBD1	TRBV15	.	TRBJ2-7	TGTGCCACCAGCAGGGACGACAGGGTATCATACGAGCAGTACTTC	CATSRDDRVSYEQYF
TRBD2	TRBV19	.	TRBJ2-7	TGTGCCAGTAGTAACTGGACTAGCGGTGCCTACGAGCAGTACTTC	CASSNWTSGAYEQYF
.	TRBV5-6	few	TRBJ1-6	TGTGCCAGCAGATGGGGGCATAATTCACCCCTCCACTTT	CASRWGHNSPLHF
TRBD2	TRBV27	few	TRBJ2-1	TGTGCCAGCAGTCTCGGGACTAGCGGGGGGTACCTCTTC	CASSLGTSGGYLF
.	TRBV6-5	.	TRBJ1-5	TGTGCCAGCAGTTACTCGGCGGGGGCTAGCAATCAGCCCCAGCATTTT	CASSYSAGASNQPQHF
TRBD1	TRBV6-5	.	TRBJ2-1	TGTGCCAGCACCCGACCGGGACAGGGGAGCGATGAGCAGTTCTTC	CASTRPGQGSDEQFF
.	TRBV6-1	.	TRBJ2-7	TGTGCCAGTTCCACACAGCAATTTCCAAGAGAGCAGTACTTC	CASSTQQFPREQYF
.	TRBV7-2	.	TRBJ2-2	TGTGCCAGCAGCTTAGCCCTTGCGATAAACACCGGGGAGCTGTTTTTT	CASSLALAINTGELFF
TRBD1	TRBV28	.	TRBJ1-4	TGTGCCAGCACCTATGGGACAGCGAATGAAAAACTGTTTTTT	CASTYGTANEKLFF
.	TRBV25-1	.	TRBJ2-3	TGTGCCAGCAGTCTTAGCAGCTACACAGATACGCAGTATTTT	CASSLSSYTDTQYF
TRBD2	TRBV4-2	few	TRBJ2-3	TGTGCCAGCAGCCAAGGACTAGCGGGGGCAGATACGCAGTATTTT	CASSQGLAGADTQYF
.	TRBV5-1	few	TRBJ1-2	TGCGCCAGCAGCTTTGACCAGGGGGGCTACACCTTC	CASSFDQGGYTF
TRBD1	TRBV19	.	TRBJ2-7	TGTGCCAGTAGCACAACTCCCGGGACAGGGTCCCACGAGCAGTACTTC	CASSTTPGTGSHEQYF